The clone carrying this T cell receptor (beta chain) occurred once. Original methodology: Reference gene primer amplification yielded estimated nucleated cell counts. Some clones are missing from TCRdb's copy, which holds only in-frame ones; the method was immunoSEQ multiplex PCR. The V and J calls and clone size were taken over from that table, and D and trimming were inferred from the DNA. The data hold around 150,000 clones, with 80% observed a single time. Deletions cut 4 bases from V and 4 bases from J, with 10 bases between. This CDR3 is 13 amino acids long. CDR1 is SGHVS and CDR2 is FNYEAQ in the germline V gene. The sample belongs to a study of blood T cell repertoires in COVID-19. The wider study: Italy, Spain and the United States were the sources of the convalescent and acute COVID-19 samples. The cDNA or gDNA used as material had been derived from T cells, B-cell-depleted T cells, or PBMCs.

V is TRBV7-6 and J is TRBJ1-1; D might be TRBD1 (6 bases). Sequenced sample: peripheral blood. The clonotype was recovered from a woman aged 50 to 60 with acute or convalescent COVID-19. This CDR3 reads CASSSSRGTEAFF. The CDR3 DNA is TGTGCCAGCAGCTCATCCAGGGGCACTGAAGCTTTCTTT.